This T cell receptor beta chain was recorded in a study of blood T cell repertoires in COVID-19. The germline gives CDR1 MNHEY, CDR2 SMNVEV (reference sequence). This CDR3 is built from 13 residues. Germline trimming cut 5 bases from V and 8 bases from J; bases unmatched to any gene: 7. Profiled with immunoSEQ multiplex PCR; TCRdb holds only in-frame clones, not every one. Seen here are tens of thousands of clones, about 92% observed once, and the top ten hold about 16%. The material sequenced was peripheral blood. The chain uses TRBV27 and TRBJ1-2; 8 bases match TRBD1. The receptor was isolated from a woman aged 80 or over with active or convalescent COVID-19. CDR3 sequence (DNA): TGTGCCAGCAGTCCATCACAGGGGGGAGGCTACACCTTC. Protein sequence: CASSPSQGGGYTF.